This T cell receptor beta chain was retrieved from a study of shared clonotypes between healthy human individuals. As for the study in general: In total, the donors were a couple of women and a few men aged 18 to 49. Broader study findings: Generally, naive subsets came out with larger estimated richness than memory subsets.

With regard to this clone: Its target is not known.

Trimming stripped 0 bases from V and 4 bases from J, with 16 bases between. The germline V gene encodes CDR1 LGHNA and CDR2 YSLEER. CDR3 length: 17 amino acids. Sequencing used immunoSEQ multiplex PCR; TCRdb keeps in-frame clones, though not all of them. The data hold 850,000 to 1,100,000 clones, with about 80% observed a single time. The specimen was memory CD4+ T cells from PBMCs. Noted subset: CD45RA-negative fraction. The receptor comes from a man between 18 and 35 years old in good health. Some clones in this sample may be carry-over from other donors' samples. The V gene is TRBV4-3, the J gene TRBJ1-3; D not resolved. The CDR3: CASSQDYIEPAGNTIYF. The CDR3 nucleotides are TGCGCCAGCAGCCAAGATTATATTGAGCCAGCAGGAAACACCATATATTTT.